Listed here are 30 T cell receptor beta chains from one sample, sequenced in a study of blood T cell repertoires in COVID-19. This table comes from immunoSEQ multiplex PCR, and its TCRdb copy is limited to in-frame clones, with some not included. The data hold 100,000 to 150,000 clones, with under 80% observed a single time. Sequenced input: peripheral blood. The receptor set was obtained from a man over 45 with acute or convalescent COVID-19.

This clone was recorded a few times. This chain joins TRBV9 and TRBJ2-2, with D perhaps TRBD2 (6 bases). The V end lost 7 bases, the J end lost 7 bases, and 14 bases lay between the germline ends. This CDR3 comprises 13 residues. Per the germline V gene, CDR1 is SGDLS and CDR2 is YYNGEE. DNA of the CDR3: TGTGCCAGCGGCGGGGCTCTGGGCGGGGAGCTGTTTTTT. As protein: CASGGALGGELFF.

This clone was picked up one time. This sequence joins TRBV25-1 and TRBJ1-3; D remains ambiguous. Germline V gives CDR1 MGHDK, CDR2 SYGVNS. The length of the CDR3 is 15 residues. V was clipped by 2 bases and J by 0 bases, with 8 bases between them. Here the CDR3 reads CASSEPGNSGNTIYF. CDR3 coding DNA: TGTGCCAGCAGTGAACCGGGGAACTCTGGAAACACCATATATTTT.

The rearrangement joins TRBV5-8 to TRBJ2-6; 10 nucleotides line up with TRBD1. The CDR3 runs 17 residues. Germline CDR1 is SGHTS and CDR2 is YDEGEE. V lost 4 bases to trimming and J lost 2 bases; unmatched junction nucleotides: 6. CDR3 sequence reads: CASSPDRGGAGANVLTF. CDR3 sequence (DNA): TGTGCCAGCAGCCCGGACAGGGGGGGGGCTGGGGCCAACGTCCTGACTTTC.

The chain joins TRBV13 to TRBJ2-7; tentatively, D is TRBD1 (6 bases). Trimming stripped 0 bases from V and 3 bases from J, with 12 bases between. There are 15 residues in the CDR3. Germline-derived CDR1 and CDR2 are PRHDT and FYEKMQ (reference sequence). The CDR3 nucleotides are TGTGCCAGCAGCTTAGGTGGCAGGGGATACTACGAGCAGTACTTC. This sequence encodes CASSLGGRGYYEQYF.

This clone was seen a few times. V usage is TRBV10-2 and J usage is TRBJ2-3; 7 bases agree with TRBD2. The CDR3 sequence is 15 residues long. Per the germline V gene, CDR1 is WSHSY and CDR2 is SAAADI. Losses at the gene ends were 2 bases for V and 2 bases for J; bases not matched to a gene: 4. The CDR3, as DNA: TGCGCCAGCAGTGAGGGACTAGGATACACAGATACGCAGTATTTT. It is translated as CASSEGLGYTDTQYF.

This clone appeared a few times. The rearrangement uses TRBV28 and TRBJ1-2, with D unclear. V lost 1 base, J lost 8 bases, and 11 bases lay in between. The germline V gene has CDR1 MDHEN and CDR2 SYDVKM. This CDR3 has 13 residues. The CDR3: CASSLYESVGYTF. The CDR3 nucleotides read TGTGCCAGCAGTTTATATGAGTCGGTAGGCTACACCTTC.

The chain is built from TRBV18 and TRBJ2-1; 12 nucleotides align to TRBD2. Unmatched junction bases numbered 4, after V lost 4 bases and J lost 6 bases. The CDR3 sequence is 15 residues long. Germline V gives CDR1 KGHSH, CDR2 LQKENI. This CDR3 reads CASSLTSGGRNEQFF. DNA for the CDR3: TGTGCCAGCTCACTTACTAGCGGGGGGCGCAATGAGCAGTTCTTC.

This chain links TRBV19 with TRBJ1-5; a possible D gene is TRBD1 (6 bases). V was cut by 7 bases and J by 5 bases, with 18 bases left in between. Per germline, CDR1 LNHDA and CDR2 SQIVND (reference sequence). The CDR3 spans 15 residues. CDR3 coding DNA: TGTGCCAGTACTCTAACGCCAGGGGTAGATCAGCCCCAGCATTTT. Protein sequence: CASTLTPGVDQPQHF.

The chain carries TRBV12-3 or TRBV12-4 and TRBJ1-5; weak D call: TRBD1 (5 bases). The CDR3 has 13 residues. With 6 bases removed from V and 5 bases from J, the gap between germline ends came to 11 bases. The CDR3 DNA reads TGTGCCAGCAGCTACAGGATCGATCAGCCCCAGCATTTT. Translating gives CASSYRIDQPQHF.

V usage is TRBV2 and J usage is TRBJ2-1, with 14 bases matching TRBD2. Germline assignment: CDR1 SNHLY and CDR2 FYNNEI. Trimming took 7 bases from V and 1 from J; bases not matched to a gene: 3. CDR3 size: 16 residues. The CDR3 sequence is CASTRLAGGSYNEQFF. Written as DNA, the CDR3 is TGTGCCAGCACTAGACTAGCGGGAGGGTCCTACAATGAGCAGTTCTTC.

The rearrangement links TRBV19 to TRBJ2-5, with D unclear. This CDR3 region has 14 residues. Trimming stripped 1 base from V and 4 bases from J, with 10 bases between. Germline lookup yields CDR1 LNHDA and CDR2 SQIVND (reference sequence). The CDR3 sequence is CASSIGALGETQYF. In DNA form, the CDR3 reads TGTGCCAGTAGTATAGGGGCTTTAGGAGAGACCCAGTACTTC.

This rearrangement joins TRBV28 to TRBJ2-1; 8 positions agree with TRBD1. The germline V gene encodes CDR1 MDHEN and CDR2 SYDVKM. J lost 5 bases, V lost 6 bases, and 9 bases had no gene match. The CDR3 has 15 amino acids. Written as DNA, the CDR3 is TGTGCCAGCAGCCAGGGCCAGACAGGGGACAATGAGCAGTTCTTC. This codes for CASSQGQTGDNEQFF.

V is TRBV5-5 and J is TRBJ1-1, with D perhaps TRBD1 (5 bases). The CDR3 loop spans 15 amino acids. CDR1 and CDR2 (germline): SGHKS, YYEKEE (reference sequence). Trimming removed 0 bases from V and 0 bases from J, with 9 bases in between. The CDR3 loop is CASSLVRGVNTEAFF. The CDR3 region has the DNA TGTGCCAGCAGCTTGGTAAGGGGTGTGAACACTGAAGCTTTCTTT. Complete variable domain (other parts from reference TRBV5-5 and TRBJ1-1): DAGVTQSPTHLIKTRGQQVTLRCSPISGHKSVSWYQQVLGQGPQFIFQYYEKEERGRGNFPDRFSARQFPNYSSELNVNALLLGDSALYLCASSLVRGVNTEAFFGQGTRLTVV.

Here the CDR3 reads CASSPDRGDTGELFF. CDR3 in DNA: TGTGCCAGCAGTCCGGACAGGGGAGATACCGGGGAGCTGTTTTTT. The V call is TRBV28, the J call TRBJ2-2; TRBD1 matches 9 bases. CDR1 and CDR2 from the germline V gene are MDHEN and SYDVKM. J was trimmed by 5 bases and V by 5 bases; bases with no gene match: 6. The CDR3 runs 15 residues.

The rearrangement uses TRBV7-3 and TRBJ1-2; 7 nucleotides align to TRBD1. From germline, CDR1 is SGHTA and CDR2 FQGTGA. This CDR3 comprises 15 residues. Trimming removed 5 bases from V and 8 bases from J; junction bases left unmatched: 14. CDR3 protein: CASSPRGDRGSGYTF. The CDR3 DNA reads TGTGCCAGCAGCCCACGCGGGGACAGAGGATCAGGCTACACCTTC.

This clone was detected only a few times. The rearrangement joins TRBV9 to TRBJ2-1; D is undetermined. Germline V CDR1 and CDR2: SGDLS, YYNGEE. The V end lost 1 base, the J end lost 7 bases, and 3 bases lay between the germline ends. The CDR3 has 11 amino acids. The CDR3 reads CASSVLNEQFF. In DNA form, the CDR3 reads TGTGCCAGCAGCGTATTAAATGAGCAGTTCTTC.

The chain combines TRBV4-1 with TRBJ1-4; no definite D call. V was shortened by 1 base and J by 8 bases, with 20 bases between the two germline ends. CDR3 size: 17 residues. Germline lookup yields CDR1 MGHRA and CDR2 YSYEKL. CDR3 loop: CASSQAMGKRAGEKLFF. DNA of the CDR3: TGCGCCAGCAGCCAAGCGATGGGCAAGAGGGCGGGAGAAAAACTGTTTTTT.

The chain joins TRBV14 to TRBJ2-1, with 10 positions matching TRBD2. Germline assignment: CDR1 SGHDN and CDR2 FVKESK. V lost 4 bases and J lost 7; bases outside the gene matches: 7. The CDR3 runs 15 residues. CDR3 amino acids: CASSPRSGGGNEQFF. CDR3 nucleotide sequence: TGTGCCAGCAGCCCCCGGAGCGGGGGGGGAAATGAGCAGTTCTTC.

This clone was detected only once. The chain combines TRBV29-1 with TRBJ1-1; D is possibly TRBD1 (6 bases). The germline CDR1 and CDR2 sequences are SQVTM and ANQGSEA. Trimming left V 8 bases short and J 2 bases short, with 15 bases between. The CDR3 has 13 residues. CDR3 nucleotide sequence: TGCAGCTGTGCGGGGGGGGGCAACACTGAAGCTTTCTTT. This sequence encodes CSCAGGGNTEAFF.

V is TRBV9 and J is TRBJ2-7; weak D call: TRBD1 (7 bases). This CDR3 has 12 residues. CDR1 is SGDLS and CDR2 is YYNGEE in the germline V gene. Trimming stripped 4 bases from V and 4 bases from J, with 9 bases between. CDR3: CASSPGGYEQYF. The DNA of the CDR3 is TGTGCCAGCAGCCCAGGGGGGTACGAGCAGTACTTC.

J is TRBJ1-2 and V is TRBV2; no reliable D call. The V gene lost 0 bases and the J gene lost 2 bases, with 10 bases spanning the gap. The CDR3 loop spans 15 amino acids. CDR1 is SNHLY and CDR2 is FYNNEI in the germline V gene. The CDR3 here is CASSEAPGINYGYTF. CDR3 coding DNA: TGTGCCAGCAGTGAAGCGCCGGGGATAAACTATGGCTACACCTTC.

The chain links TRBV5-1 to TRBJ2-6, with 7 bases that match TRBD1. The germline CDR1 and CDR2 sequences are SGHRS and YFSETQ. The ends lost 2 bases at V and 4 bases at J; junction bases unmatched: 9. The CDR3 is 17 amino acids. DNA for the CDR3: TGCGCCAGCAGCTTTGGCCAGGGGGAAGCCGGGGCCAACGTCCTGACTTTC. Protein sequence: CASSFGQGEAGANVLTF.

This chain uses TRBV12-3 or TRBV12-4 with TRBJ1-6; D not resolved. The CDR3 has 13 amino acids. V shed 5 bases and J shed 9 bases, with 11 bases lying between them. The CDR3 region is CASSPLYGSPLHF. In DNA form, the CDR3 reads TGTGCCAGCAGTCCTCTTTACGGTTCACCCCTCCACTTT.

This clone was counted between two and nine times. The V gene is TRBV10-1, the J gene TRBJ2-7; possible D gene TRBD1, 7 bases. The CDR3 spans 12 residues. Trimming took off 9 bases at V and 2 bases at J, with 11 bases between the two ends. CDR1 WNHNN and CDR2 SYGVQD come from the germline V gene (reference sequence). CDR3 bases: TGCGCCAGGCAGGGGGGAACCTACGAGCAGTACTTC. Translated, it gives CARQGGTYEQYF.

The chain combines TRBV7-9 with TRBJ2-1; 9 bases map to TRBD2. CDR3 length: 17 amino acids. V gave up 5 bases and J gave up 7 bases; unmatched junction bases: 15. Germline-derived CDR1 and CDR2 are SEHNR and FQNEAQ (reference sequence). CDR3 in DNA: TGTGCCAGCAGCAGAGACGATTCCGGGACTAGCAGGAATGAGCAGTTCTTC. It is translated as CASSRDDSGTSRNEQFF. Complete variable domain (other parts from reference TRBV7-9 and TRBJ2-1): DTGVSQNPRHKITKRGQNVTFRCDPISEHNRLYWYRQTLGQGPEFLTYFQNEAQLEKSRLLSDRFSAERPKGSFSTLEIQRTEQGDSAMYLCASSRDDSGTSRNEQFFGPGTRLTVL.

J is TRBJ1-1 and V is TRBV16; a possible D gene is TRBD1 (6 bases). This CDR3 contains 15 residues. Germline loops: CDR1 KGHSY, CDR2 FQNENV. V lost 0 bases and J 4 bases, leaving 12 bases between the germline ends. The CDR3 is CASSQSHVRGTEAFF. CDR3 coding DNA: TGTGCCAGCAGCCAATCGCACGTCAGGGGCACTGAAGCTTTCTTT.

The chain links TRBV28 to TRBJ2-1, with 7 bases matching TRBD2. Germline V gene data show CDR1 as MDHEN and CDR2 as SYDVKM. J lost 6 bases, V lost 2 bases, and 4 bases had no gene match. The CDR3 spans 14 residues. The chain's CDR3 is CASSLRREFNEQFF. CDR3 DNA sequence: TGTGCCAGCAGTTTAAGGCGGGAGTTCAATGAGCAGTTCTTC.

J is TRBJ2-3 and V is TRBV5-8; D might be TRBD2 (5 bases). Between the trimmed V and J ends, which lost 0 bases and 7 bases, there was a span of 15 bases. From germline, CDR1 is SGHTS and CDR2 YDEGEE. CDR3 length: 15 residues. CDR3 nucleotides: TGTGCCAGCAGCTTGGGGACTTTGAGTAGTAATACGCAGTATTTT. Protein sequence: CASSLGTLSSNTQYF.

The CDR3 nucleotides read TGTGCCAGCAGCCAAGATGCGCTGGGACAGGGCCTCTATCAGCCCCAGCATTTT. Translated: CASSQDALGQGLYQPQHF. This chain connects TRBV4-2 to TRBJ1-5, with 9 positions matching TRBD1. V lost 0 bases and J lost 5; bases outside the gene matches: 11. The germline V gene encodes CDR1 LGHNA and CDR2 YNFKEQ. This CDR3 is 18 amino acids long.

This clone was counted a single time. The CDR3 spells CSVTLPAGLAGGQFF. The CDR3 DNA reads TGCAGCGTAACACTACCCGCGGGACTAGCGGGGGGGCAGTTCTTC. The rearrangement joins TRBV29-1 to TRBJ2-1, with TRBD2 matching over 15 bases. The V gene end was trimmed by 6 bases and the J gene end by 12 bases; junction bases not matched to a gene: 12. Germline CDR1 SQVTM, CDR2 ANQGSEA. The length of the CDR3 is 15 residues.